The clone carrying this TCR beta chain was observed a handful of times. Antigen unknown. The CDR3 totals 15 residues. V dropped 6 bases and J dropped 2; count of bases not matched to a gene: 11. Germline CDR1 and CDR2: SGHKS and YYEKEE (reference sequence). The data stem from a study of T cell responses to AZD1222 COVID-19 vaccine. General study points: CD4 TCRs linked to vaccination spanned spike, dominating at 160-218 and 743-854.

Sequencing used immunoSEQ multiplex PCR; TCRdb keeps in-frame clones, though not all of them. The sample records some 98,000 clones, 70% to 90% being singletons. This TCR was recovered from an adult in good health. The genes are TRBV5-5 and TRBJ2-7; 7 bases are shared with TRBD1. Source: peripheral blood, taken on day 0 of AZD1222 vaccination. CDR3 protein: CASIFGVTGPYEQYF. As DNA, the CDR3 is TGTGCCAGCATCTTTGGCGTGACAGGGCCCTACGAGCAGTACTTC. Using reference TRBV5-5 and TRBJ2-7 for the parts outside the CDR3, the full variable domain is DAGVTQSPTHLIKTRGQQVTLRCSPISGHKSVSWYQQVLGQGPQFIFQYYEKEERGRGNFPDRFSARQFPNYSSELNVNALLLGDSALYLCASIFGVTGPYEQYFGPGTRLTVT.